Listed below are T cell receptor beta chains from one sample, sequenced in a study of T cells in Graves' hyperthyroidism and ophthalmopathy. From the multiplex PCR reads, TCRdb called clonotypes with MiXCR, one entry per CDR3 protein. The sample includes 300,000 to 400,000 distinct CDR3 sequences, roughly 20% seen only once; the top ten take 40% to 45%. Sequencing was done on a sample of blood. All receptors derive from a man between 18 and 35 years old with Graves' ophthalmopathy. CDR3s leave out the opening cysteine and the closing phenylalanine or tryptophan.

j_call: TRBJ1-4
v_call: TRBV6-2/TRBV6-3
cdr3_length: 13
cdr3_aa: ASSRHKDMWEKLF

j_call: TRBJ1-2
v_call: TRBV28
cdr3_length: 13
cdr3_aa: ASSLGQGAVYGYT

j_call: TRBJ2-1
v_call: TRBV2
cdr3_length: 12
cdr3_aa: ASSEQGLGNEQF

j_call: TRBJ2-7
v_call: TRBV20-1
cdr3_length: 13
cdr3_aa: SARDGDRVAYEQY

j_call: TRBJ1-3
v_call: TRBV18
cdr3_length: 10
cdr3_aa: ASSSPGNTIY

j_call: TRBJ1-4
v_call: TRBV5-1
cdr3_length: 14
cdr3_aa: ASSDDGDATNEKLF

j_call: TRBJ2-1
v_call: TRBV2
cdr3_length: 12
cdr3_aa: ASWGLRGYNEQF

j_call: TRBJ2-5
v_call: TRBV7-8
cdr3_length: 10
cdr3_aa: ASSLAQQTQY

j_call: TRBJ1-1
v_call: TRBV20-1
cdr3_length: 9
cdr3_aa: SARVGTEAF

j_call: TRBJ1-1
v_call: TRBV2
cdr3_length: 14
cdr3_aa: ASSTPMDRRGTEAF

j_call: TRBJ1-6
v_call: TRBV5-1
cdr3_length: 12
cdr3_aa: ASSSGQSNSPLH

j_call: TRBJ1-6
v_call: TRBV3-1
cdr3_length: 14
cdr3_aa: ASSQAGGTAGSPLH

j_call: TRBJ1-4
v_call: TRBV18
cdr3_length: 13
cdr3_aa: ASSPRGATNEKLF

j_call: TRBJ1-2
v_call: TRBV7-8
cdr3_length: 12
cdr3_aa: ASSLAATNYGYT

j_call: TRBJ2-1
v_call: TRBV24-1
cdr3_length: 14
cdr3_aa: ATSDLSGGSYNEQF

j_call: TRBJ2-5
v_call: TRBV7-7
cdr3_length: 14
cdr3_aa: ASSPRMGAHAETQY

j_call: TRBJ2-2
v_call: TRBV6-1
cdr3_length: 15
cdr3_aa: ASSSSVAGGNTGELF

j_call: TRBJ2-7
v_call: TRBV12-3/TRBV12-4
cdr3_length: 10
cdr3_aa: ASNPVGDQQY

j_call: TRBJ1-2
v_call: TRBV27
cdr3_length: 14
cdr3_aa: ASSLVYQGAGYGYT

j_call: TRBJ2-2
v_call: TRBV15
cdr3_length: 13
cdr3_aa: ATSRDRGITGELF

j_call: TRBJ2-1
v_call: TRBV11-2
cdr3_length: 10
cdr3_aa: ASNLGPGEQF

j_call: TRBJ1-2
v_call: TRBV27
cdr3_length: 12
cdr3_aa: ASSTEPRGAGYT

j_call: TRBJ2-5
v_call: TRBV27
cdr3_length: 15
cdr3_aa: ASSPGVVWAVQETQY